The clone carrying this T cell receptor beta chain was detected once. The CDR3 has 15 amino acids. V lost 1 base to trimming and J lost 9 bases; unmatched junction nucleotides: 8. The V gene's germline CDR1 is LGHDT and CDR2 YNNKEL (reference sequence). Original data processing: Cell counts per sample came from amplifying reference gene primers. Sequencing was performed with immunoSEQ multiplex PCR; in TCRdb, only in-frame clones are kept and a portion is missing. V and J calls and clone size are as listed in that table; D and trimming were resolved from the DNA. The sample holds 120,000 to 150,000 clones; around 84% are singletons and the top ten take about 7%. The record originates from a study of blood T cell repertoires in COVID-19. Study background: Samples taken during acute and convalescent COVID-19 were collected in the United States, Italy and Spain. The analysed material was cDNA or gDNA that came from T cells, B-cell-depleted T cells, or PBMCs.

V usage is TRBV3-1 (or the pseudogene TRBV3-2) and J usage is TRBJ2-3, with 9 bases matching TRBD2. Sequenced sample: peripheral blood. This TCR derives from a woman aged 45-60 years in a cohort sampled during active or convalescent COVID-19. The CDR3 reads CASSQGRGGQGTQYF. The DNA for the CDR3 is TGTGCCAGCAGCCAAGGGCGGGGGGGGCAAGGAACGCAGTATTTT.